Reported below is one TCR beta chain. Its antigen remains unknown. These data are taken from a study of blood T cells in healthy people across ages. The study, taken as a whole, reports: In long-lived donors, naive CD4+ cell counts and diversity exceeded those of aged donors.

Using a J-beta primer mix together with a sample-barcoded 5' primer, a second PCR was run for roughly 7 to 12 cycles. TCRdb analysed the 5' RACE reads with MiXCR anew, one entry per CDR3 protein. The sample includes roughly 2 million distinct CDR3 sequences, less than 50% of them seen just once. The TCR was taken from a woman between 40 and 50 years old in good health. The sample comprised blood.

In DNA, the CDR3 is TGTGCCAGCAGCTCTCGTCCACCTAGCGGGGGATACCAAGAGACCCAGTACTTC. This codes for CASSSRPPSGGYQETQYF. This chain connects TRBV5-6 to TRBJ2-5, with TRBD2 matching over 10 bases. J gave up 0 bases and V 3 bases, and 11 bases lay outside the gene matches. Per germline, CDR1 SGHDT and CDR2 YYEEEE. The CDR3 loop spans 18 amino acids. The complete variable domain, with remaining parts taken from reference TRBV5-6 and TRBJ2-5, reads DAGVTQSPTHLIKTRGQQVTLRCSPKSGHDTVSWYQQALGQGPQFIFQYYEEEERQRGNFPDRFSGHQFPNYSSELNVNALLLGDSALYLCASSSRPPSGGYQETQYFGPGTRLLVL.